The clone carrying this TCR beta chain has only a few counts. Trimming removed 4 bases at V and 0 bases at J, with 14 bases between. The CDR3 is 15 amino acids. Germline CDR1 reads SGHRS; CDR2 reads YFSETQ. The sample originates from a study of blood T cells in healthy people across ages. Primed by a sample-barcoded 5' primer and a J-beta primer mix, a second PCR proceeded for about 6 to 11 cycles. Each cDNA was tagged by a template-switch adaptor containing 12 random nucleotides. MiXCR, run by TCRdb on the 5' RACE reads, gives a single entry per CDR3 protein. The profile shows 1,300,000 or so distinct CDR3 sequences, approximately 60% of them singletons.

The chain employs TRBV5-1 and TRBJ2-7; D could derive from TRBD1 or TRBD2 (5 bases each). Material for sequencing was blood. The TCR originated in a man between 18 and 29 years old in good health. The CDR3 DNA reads TGCGCCAGCAGCAGGGAGCAAGGGGTCTCCTACGAGCAGTACTTC. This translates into CASSREQGVSYEQYF.